A single sample gave rise to the 2 T cell receptor beta chains below, sequenced in a study of radiation and T cells in renal cell carcinoma. Here immunoSEQ multiplex PCR was the method, and the copy in TCRdb shows in-frame clones only, minus some. The repertoire consists of 130,000 or so clones, with roughly 80% occurring once and the leading ten covering approximately 20%. Noted time point: baseline pretreatment blood. This sample's treatment: 15 Gy SBRT to primary tumor, nephrectomy 4 weeks later. The specimen comprised blood, sampled from a patient whose treatment included radiotherapy and nephrectomy. The receptors originated from a woman between 45 and 65 years old with renal cell carcinoma.

The gene calls are TRBV28 and TRBJ2-2; D may correspond to TRBD1 or TRBD2 (5 bases each). V was trimmed by 3 bases and J by 0 bases, leaving 11 bases between them. The CDR3 sequence is 16 residues long. From germline, CDR1 is MDHEN and CDR2 SYDVKM. The chain's CDR3 is CASSFMGRSNTGELFF. In nucleotides, the CDR3 is TGTGCCAGCAGTTTTATGGGACGTTCGAACACCGGGGAGCTGTTTTTT.

The rearrangement links TRBV10-1 to TRBJ2-1; D call uncertain. The germline CDR1 and CDR2 sequences are WNHNN and SYGVQD (reference sequence). CDR3 length equals 12 residues. V gave up 0 bases and J gave up 10 bases, with 7 bases separating them. CDR3 amino acids: CASSESLREQFF. The CDR3 DNA reads as TGCGCCAGCAGTGAGTCTCTACGCGAGCAGTTCTTC.